This TCR beta chain comes out of a study of tumor and adjacent non-tumor tissue in lung cancer (dated 2018 in TCRdb). Describing the broader study: The cohort included more than nine adenocarcinoma, a couple of squamous cell carcinoma and 1 small cell lung cancer patients. Among the approximately 15 patients, ages ranged from roughly 30 to 76 years, some 10 were men and 5 were women, and disease was TNM stage I to III. A total of 95 million to 150 million productive TCRbeta reads were generated by sequencing, corresponding to an average of roughly 4 million reads per sample. The study compared bulk TCRbeta repertoires from lung tumor tissue and matched distant non-tumor lung tissue of about 15 lung cancer patients. More than 25 paired specimens, one tumor and one normal lung sample per patient, were profiled by TCRbeta CDR3 sequencing.

Overall study outcomes, separate from this receptor: Significantly higher TCR diversity (inverse Simpson) was observed in tumor tissue than in normal lung tissue (431.37 vs 166.20, P = 0.0075, Mann-Whitney U test). TCR diversity was significantly higher in younger patients, and higher tumor TCR diversity was associated with shorter overall and disease-free survival. Only approximately 14 patients were in the cohort, and the authors stated that larger samples and more detailed clinical data are needed. The sequencing platform is not named in the methods, and unique molecular identifiers are not mentioned. The top 100 clones made up a significantly larger cumulative share of the repertoire in normal lung than in tumor tissue. Peripheral blood was not sequenced, so blood TCRbeta repertoires in these lung cancer patients were not examined.

As encoded in the germline V gene, CDR1 is LGHNA while CDR2 is YSLEER. The CDR3, cysteine through phenylalanine, is 17 amino acids long. This entry keeps only the CDR3 DNA: 51 bases, framed from base 1. To prepare the library, multiplex PCR was applied. The instrument given in TCRdb is Illumina HiSeq 2500. TCRbeta libraries were constructed through three rounds of nested PCR with primers (Table S4) according to protocols modified from ARM-PCR. Before sequencing, PCR products of 200-500 bp were excised from the gel and purified with the QIAquick gel extraction kit. The authors processed their data as follows. Trimmomatic was used to clean the reads, FLASH was used to merge the reads into complete CDR3 sequences, and MiTCR was used to assign the reads to V(D)J germline segments. Clonal diversity was computed as the inverse Simpson's index with VDJtools. In-frame sequences lacking a premature stop codon were counted as productive reads. TCRdb itself trimmed the public reads at Q25 with fastp, ran MiXCR and retained productive beta chains. Duplicate CDR3 protein sequences are folded into a single record with the most common DNA and genes. The V and J calls follow TCRdb's processing rather than the paper's. This sample has tens of thousands of distinct CDR3 sequences in its table, and about four fifths of those were observed once. 45% to 55% of the sample is held by the ten biggest clonotypes.

Bulk unsorted tissue served as the source for RNA extraction, and RNA quality was assessed using a NanoDrop ND-1000 and an Agilent 2100. Distant non-tumor tissue taken more than 3 cm from the tumor edge was used as the normal lung sample. The donors were newly diagnosed lung cancer patients admitted for thoracic surgery in China from August to November 2014 who had not received prior chemotherapy. The study excluded patients who had received radiotherapy or chemotherapy before or who had another cancer at the same time. Surgical tissue pieces of roughly 1-2 cm3 were preserved in RNAlater solution and were kept at -80 degrees C until use. Concerning this clonotype: No antigen is known for it. The junction does not match germline at one end; this may be a read error.

The chain is made from TRBV4-3 and TRBJ1-1, with the D segment identity uncertain. The sequenced sample was distant non-tumor lung tissue. This receptor was obtained from a man in his 60s with non-small cell lung cancer. The nucleotide sequence is given as TGCGCCAGCAGCCAAAACGTTCCGGGCAGTTCGGGCACTGAAGTTTTCTTC. This sequence encodes CASSQNVPGSSGTEVFF.